The 30 T cell receptor beta chains below come from one sample, sequenced in a study of blood T cell repertoires in COVID-19. Produced via immunoSEQ multiplex PCR; TCRdb's table is partial and in-frame only. The repertoire includes some 390,000 clones, around 87% of them detected once, and 2.5% to 3.5% sits in the top ten. Sequenced sample: peripheral blood. These receptors were taken from a human donor in a cohort sampled during active COVID-19.

V is TRBV2 and J is TRBJ1-3; TRBD1 aligns across 7 bases. CDR3 size: 15 residues. CDR1 and CDR2 from the germline V gene are SNHLY and FYNNEI. The V and J ends lost 4 bases and 2 bases, in that order; junction bases with no gene match: 5. In DNA, the CDR3 is TGTGCCAGCAGTGTGGTCAGGGGGGCTGGAAACACCATATATTTT. It encodes CASSVVRGAGNTIYF.

The chain combines TRBV2 with TRBJ1-6, with no clear D. Germline CDR1 reads SNHLY; CDR2 reads FYNNEI. The CDR3 has 15 amino acids. V lost 6 bases and J lost 10, with 19 bases in between. The CDR3 is CASSAYGNPGSPLHF. In nucleotides, the CDR3 is TGTGCCAGCAGCGCCTACGGCAACCCGGGATCACCCCTCCACTTT.

This clone came up many times. The V and J genes are TRBV15 and TRBJ2-5; 8 bases match TRBD1. The J segment lost 5 bases and the V segment lost 1 base, leaving 6 bases of the junction unmatched. The CDR3 sequence is 15 residues long. CDR1 and CDR2 from the germline V gene are LNHNV and YYDKDF (reference sequence). The CDR3 DNA follows: TGTGCCACCAGCAGAGCACAGGGGGTAGGGGAGACCCAGTACTTC. It yields the protein CATSRAQGVGETQYF.

V gene TRBV6-5 combines with J gene TRBJ1-2; 7 nucleotides align to TRBD1. The CDR3 loop spans 14 amino acids. V trimming: 7 bases; J trimming: 4 bases; junction bases outside the gene matches: 9. CDR1 is MNHEY and CDR2 is SVGAGI in the germline V gene. The CDR3 nucleotides are TGTGCCAGCAAGGGAGCAGGGGGGTTCTATGGCTACACCTTC. Amino acids: CASKGAGGFYGYTF.

The J gene is TRBJ2-3, the V gene TRBV9; possible D gene TRBD2, 7 bases. Germline loops: CDR1 SGDLS, CDR2 YYNGEE. V lost 3 bases and J 0 bases, leaving 17 bases between the germline ends. This CDR3 has 17 amino acids. CDR3 in DNA: TGTGCCAGCAGCGACGGTCGGGGGGCTTTGAGCACAGATACGCAGTATTTT. It translates to CASSDGRGALSTDTQYF.

This chain uses TRBV18 with TRBJ1-5, with D tentatively TRBD1 (5 bases). The CDR3 runs 14 residues. V gave up 5 bases and J gave up 3 bases, with 11 bases separating them. Per germline, CDR1 KGHSH and CDR2 LQKENI. The CDR3 DNA is TGTGCCAGCTCATGGGGCCGGGTCAATCAGCCCCAGCATTTT. Translating it yields CASSWGRVNQPQHF.

The chain couples TRBV6-5 to TRBJ2-7, with TRBD2 matching over 8 bases. The CDR3 covers 12 residues. Germline CDR1 is MNHEY and CDR2 is SVGAGI. The V and J ends lost 10 bases and 7 bases, in that order; junction bases with no gene match: 9. The CDR3 DNA follows: TGTGCCACGGGAGGGTGGAGCAGAGAGCAGTACTTC. As protein: CATGGWSREQYF.

The chain has TRBV29-1 and TRBJ2-5; D is uncertain. Trimming removed 5 bases at V and 4 bases at J, with 14 bases between. The CDR3 is 13 residues long. CDR1 and CDR2 from the germline V gene are SQVTM and ANQGSEA. CDR3 nucleotides: TGCAGCGTTCACCGAGTCGCGGCAGAGACCCAGTACTTC. As protein: CSVHRVAAETQYF.

The chain links TRBV12-3 or TRBV12-4 to TRBJ2-5, with D perhaps matching TRBD1 (5 bases). V was cut by 5 bases and J by 4 bases, with 11 bases left in between. The CDR3 sequence is 13 residues long. CDR3 region: CASSTTDRETQYF. CDR3 sequence (DNA): TGTGCCAGCAGTACGACAGACCGAGAGACCCAGTACTTC.

The rearrangement joins TRBV3-1 (or the pseudogene TRBV3-2) to TRBJ2-5; 11 bases agree with TRBD1. Germline CDR1 reads LGHDT; CDR2 reads YNNKEL (reference sequence). This CDR3 is 16 amino acids long. Trimming took 3 bases from V and 4 from J; bases not matched to a gene: 7. For the CDR3, the DNA is TGTGCCAGCAGCCAGAGCGGACAGGGGGCGGGAGAGACCCAGTACTTC. Its translation is CASSQSGQGAGETQYF.

The chain recombines TRBV3-1 (or the pseudogene TRBV3-2) with TRBJ2-3; 9 nucleotides line up with TRBD2. Germline V gene sequence: CDR1 LGHDT, CDR2 YNNKEL (reference sequence). The CDR3 spans 17 residues. With V trimmed by 4 bases and J by 0 bases, 8 bases remained unmatched. CDR3 in DNA: TGTGCCAGCAGCCTGGAGCGGGGGGCCTCTAGCACAGATACGCAGTATTTT. Translating gives CASSLERGASSTDTQYF.

The chain couples TRBV29-1 to TRBJ1-5; 10 bases agree with TRBD1. CDR3 length equals 14 residues. The V gene's germline CDR1 is SQVTM and CDR2 ANQGSEA. With V trimmed by 7 bases and J by 4 bases, 7 bases remained unmatched. DNA for the CDR3: TGCAGCGCCTTGGGACAGGGGAGTAATCAGCCCCAGCATTTT. Residues: CSALGQGSNQPQHF.

The chain links TRBV14 to TRBJ1-3; no clear D. The CDR3 sequence is 12 residues long. CDR1 is SGHDN and CDR2 is FVKESK in the germline V gene. The V and J ends lost 8 bases and 0 bases respectively, with 5 bases between them. CDR3 region: CASGASGNTIYF. As DNA, the CDR3 is TGTGCCAGCGGAGCCTCTGGAAACACCATATATTTT. The full variable domain, rest sourced from reference TRBV14 and TRBJ1-3, is EAGVTQFPSHSVIEKGQTVTLRCDPISGHDNLYWYRRVMGKEIKFLLHFVKESKQDESGMPNNRFLAERTGGTYSTLKVQPAELEDSGVYFCASGASGNTIYFGEGSWLTVV.

This chain uses TRBV18 with TRBJ1-2, with TRBD1 matching 7 bases. V shed 2 bases, J shed 6 bases, and the junction held 12 bases outside the gene matches. The germline gives CDR1 KGHSH, CDR2 LQKENI. This CDR3 has 16 amino acids. The CDR3 loop is CASSPETGLGYDGYTF. In DNA form, the CDR3 reads TGTGCCAGCTCACCAGAGACAGGGCTGGGGTATGATGGCTACACCTTC.

The CDR3 region is CATSQGNYGYTF. CDR3 DNA sequence: TGTGCCACCTCTCAGGGCAACTATGGCTACACCTTC. J is TRBJ1-2 and V is TRBV24-1; D might be TRBD1 (5 bases). CDR1 is KGHDR and CDR2 is SFDVKD in the germline V gene. There are 12 residues in the CDR3. Deletions cut 9 bases from V and 2 bases from J, with 9 bases between.

This clone was counted a single time. The V and J genes are TRBV9 and TRBJ2-5, with TRBD2 matching over 8 bases. This CDR3 contains 15 residues. CDR1 and CDR2 (germline): SGDLS, YYNGEE. V shed 0 bases and J 2 bases; nucleotides not matched to a gene: 3. In DNA form, the CDR3 reads TGTGCCAGCAGCGTAGTAGCGGGGTGGCAAGAGACCCAGTACTTC. This codes for CASSVVAGWQETQYF.

The chain is built from TRBV5-6 and TRBJ2-5, with 8 bases aligning to TRBD1. This CDR3 is built from 15 residues. From germline, CDR1 is SGHDT and CDR2 YYEEEE. Unmatched junction bases numbered 9, after V lost 3 bases and J lost 5 bases. The CDR3 coding sequence is TGTGCCAGCAGCTCGAAAATCACAGGGGGGGAGACCCAGTACTTC. Translated, it gives CASSSKITGGETQYF. The full variable domain, rest sourced from reference TRBV5-6 and TRBJ2-5, is DAGVTQSPTHLIKTRGQQVTLRCSPKSGHDTVSWYQQALGQGPQFIFQYYEEEERQRGNFPDRFSGHQFPNYSSELNVNALLLGDSALYLCASSSKITGGETQYFGPGTRLLVL.

V usage is TRBV10-2 and J usage is TRBJ1-2, with 9 bases fitting TRBD1. Germline V gene lookup returns CDR1 WSHSY and CDR2 SAAADI. This CDR3 region has 16 residues. J gave up 0 bases and V 2 bases, and 4 bases lay outside the gene matches. The CDR3 region has the DNA TGCGCCAGCAGTGAGGGGACAGGGACAGCTAACTATGGCTACACCTTC. Protein: CASSEGTGTANYGYTF.

This rearrangement joins TRBV5-5 to TRBJ1-4; 10 bases fit TRBD1. V lost 0 bases to trimming and J lost 7 bases; unmatched junction nucleotides: 3. Per germline, CDR1 SGHKS and CDR2 YYEKEE (reference sequence). This CDR3 spans 15 amino acids. The chain's CDR3 is CASSLGRDRGEKLFF. The CDR3 coding sequence is TGTGCCAGCAGCTTGGGGAGGGACAGGGGTGAAAAACTGTTTTTT.

V and J are TRBV7-3 and TRBJ1-6, with D uncertain. CDR1 is SGHTA and CDR2 is FQGTGA in the germline V gene. This CDR3 is built from 19 residues. Between the trimmed V and J ends, which lost 0 bases and 8 bases, there was a span of 23 bases. The CDR3 nucleotides are TGTGCCAGCAGCTTAACCGGCGCCGCTCTAGGGAGGTGGGATTCACCCCTCCACTTT. Encoded protein: CASSLTGAALGRWDSPLHF.

This chain joins TRBV19 and TRBJ1-5; 7 bases are a match to TRBD1. The CDR3 extends over 14 amino acids. Unmatched junction bases numbered 11, after V lost 6 bases and J lost 9 bases. Looked up from germline, CDR1 is LNHDA and CDR2 is SQIVND (reference sequence). DNA for the CDR3: TGTGCCAGTAGCCCTGAGGACAGGCCTGTGCCCCAGCATTTT. This encodes CASSPEDRPVPQHF.

The rearrangement links TRBV27 to TRBJ2-2; 16 bases line up with TRBD2. CDR3 length equals 19 residues. Trimming cost V 2 bases and J 6 bases; bases outside gene matches: 9. Germline values: CDR1 MNHEY, CDR2 SMNVEV (reference sequence). The CDR3 loop is CASSLIPRGLAGGSGELFF. DNA for the CDR3: TGTGCCAGCAGTTTAATTCCCCGGGGACTAGCGGGAGGGTCCGGGGAGCTGTTTTTT.

The chain combines TRBV5-1 with TRBJ1-6, with 8 bases lining up with TRBD1. CDR3 length: 14 amino acids. The V gene's germline CDR1 is SGHRS and CDR2 YFSETQ. With 6 bases clipped from V and 8 bases from J, the junction kept 7 bases outside the gene matches. The CDR3 is CASNPGQGHSPLHF. The DNA of the CDR3 is TGCGCCAGCAACCCCGGACAGGGACATTCACCCCTCCACTTT.

CDR3: CASSLERSSYNEQFF. The CDR3 bases are TGTGCCAGCAGCTTGGAACGCAGCTCCTACAATGAGCAGTTCTTC. This chain uses TRBV5-6 with TRBJ2-1; D gene uncertain. The V and J ends lost 0 bases and 0 bases respectively, with 7 bases between them. The CDR3 is 15 residues long. The germline gives CDR1 SGHDT, CDR2 YYEEEE. The whole variable domain, remainder taken from reference TRBV5-6 and TRBJ2-1, is DAGVTQSPTHLIKTRGQQVTLRCSPKSGHDTVSWYQQALGQGPQFIFQYYEEEERQRGNFPDRFSGHQFPNYSSELNVNALLLGDSALYLCASSLERSSYNEQFFGPGTRLTVL.

The chain joins TRBV25-1 to TRBJ2-7; 8 positions match TRBD1. The CDR3 length is 13 residues. Germline CDR1 and CDR2: MGHDK and SYGVNS. J gave up 2 bases and V 7 bases, and 4 bases lay outside the gene matches. CDR3 coding DNA: TGTGCCAGCAAAGGACAGGGAACCTACGAGCAGTACTTC. It is translated as CASKGQGTYEQYF.

The chain carries TRBV4-1 and TRBJ2-1; 7 bases align to TRBD1. J lost 4 bases, V lost 4 bases, and 10 bases had no gene match. This CDR3 spans 16 amino acids. Germline V gene data show CDR1 as MGHRA and CDR2 as YSYEKL. CDR3 coding DNA: TGCGCCAGCAGCCCTCCAAACCGGGACAGATACAATGAGCAGTTCTTC. This sequence encodes CASSPPNRDRYNEQFF.

The J gene is TRBJ1-3, the V gene TRBV24-1, with D possibly TRBD1 on 6 matching bases. This CDR3 spans 14 amino acids. V gave up 12 bases and J gave up 0 bases, with 14 bases separating them. Germline V CDR1 and CDR2: KGHDR, SFDVKD. CDR3 loop: CAASDRISGNTIYF. CDR3 nucleotide sequence: TGTGCCGCCTCCGACAGGATCTCTGGAAACACCATATATTTT.

V usage is TRBV19 and J usage is TRBJ1-3, with TRBD1 as a possible D gene (5 bases). V lost 4 bases to trimming and J lost 0 bases, with 22 bases between them. The CDR3 has 19 residues. Germline CDR1 reads LNHDA; CDR2 reads SQIVND (reference sequence). The CDR3 loop is CASSTRLARQLSSGNTIYF. The CDR3 DNA is TGTGCCAGTAGTACCCGACTTGCGCGACAGTTGTCCTCTGGAAACACCATATATTTT.

This clone was seen more than once but under ten times. The V call is TRBV2, the J call TRBJ2-2; 9 positions match TRBD2. This CDR3 contains 15 residues. The germline V gene encodes CDR1 SNHLY and CDR2 FYNNEI. V shed 4 bases and J 5 bases; nucleotides not matched to a gene: 5. The CDR3 region has the DNA TGTGCCAGCAGTGGTGAGCGGGAGGTAACCGGGGAGCTGTTTTTT. Translating gives CASSGEREVTGELFF. The entire variable domain, with the rest obtained from reference TRBV2 and TRBJ2-2, is as follows: EPEVTQTPSHQVTQMGQEVILRCVPISNHLYFYWYRQILGQKVEFLVSFYNNEISEKSEIFDDQFSVERPDGSNFTLKIRSTKLEDSAMYFCASSGEREVTGELFFGEGSRLTVL.

The V and J genes are TRBV7-8 and TRBJ1-3; 8 nucleotides line up with TRBD1. This CDR3 spans 16 amino acids. The V gene end was trimmed by 1 base and the J gene end by 2 bases; junction bases not matched to a gene: 4. Germline lookup yields CDR1 SGHVS and CDR2 FQNEAQ. The CDR3 loop reads CASSLVRDRTGNTIYF. CDR3 in DNA: TGTGCCAGCAGCTTAGTCCGGGACAGGACTGGAAACACCATATATTTT.